This T cell receptor beta chain was sequenced for a study of T cells and copy number aberrations in small-cell lung cancer. Findings and limits, study-wide: Compared with adjacent lung tissue, tumors had lower T-cell richness and clonality and non-significantly lower density.

Clones were sequenced by immunoSEQ multiplex PCR, and TCRdb holds only the in-frame ones, with some missing. The sample holds 1,500 to 2,000 clones, roughly 80% seen once. Patients with resected limited-stage small-cell lung cancer, operated 2008 to 2020. The V gene's germline CDR1 is SQVTM and CDR2 ANQGSEA. This CDR3 spans 14 amino acids. V was pared by 4 bases and J by 9 bases, with 12 bases of the junction left unmatched. In the case of this clone: Its target is not known.

The genes are TRBV29-1 and TRBJ2-1, with TRBD2 identical over 7 bases. The receptor was isolated from a man aged 60 to 75 with small cell lung cancer. What was sequenced was normal tissue next to the tumor. CDR3: CSVGRASGGGEQFF. CDR3 in DNA: TGCAGCGTTGGGAGGGCTAGCGGTGGGGGTGAGCAGTTCTTC.